The 30 T cell receptor beta chains given below trace back to one sample, sequenced in a study of blood T cell repertoires in COVID-19. TCRdb's copy holds only in-frame clones and misses some; the assay was immunoSEQ multiplex PCR. The table includes about 190,000 clones, 82% detected once. Input material: PBMCs or T cells enriched from blood (not recorded which). The receptors shown here come from a woman in her sixties or seventies with acute COVID-19.

The gene calls are TRBV7-2 and TRBJ2-7; 7 positions match TRBD2. The J segment lost 0 bases and the V segment lost 3 bases, leaving 2 bases of the junction unmatched. The CDR3 sequence is 14 residues long. Germline lookup yields CDR1 SGHTA and CDR2 FQGNSA. CDR3 sequence (DNA): TGTGCCAGCAGCTTTACTAGCGACTCCTACGAGCAGTACTTC. Translation gives CASSFTSDSYEQYF.

The rearrangement joins TRBV3-1 (or the pseudogene TRBV3-2) to TRBJ2-7, with no clear D. Germline CDR1 is LGHDT and CDR2 is YNNKEL (reference sequence). This CDR3 has 13 residues. Between the trimmed V and J ends, which lost 0 bases and 5 bases, there was a span of 8 bases. The CDR3 coding sequence is TGTGCCAGCAGCCAAGATCGCGGCGACGAGCAGTACGTC. The encoded protein is CASSQDRGDEQYV.

The rearrangement joins TRBV4-3 to TRBJ2-7; 7 bases fit TRBD1. From germline, CDR1 is LGHNA and CDR2 YSLEER. V shed 1 base and J 2 bases; nucleotides not matched to a gene: 8. CDR3 length: 16 residues. The CDR3 here is CASSQALGQDPYEQYF. Written as DNA, the CDR3 is TGCGCCAGCAGCCAAGCCCTTGGACAGGACCCCTACGAGCAGTACTTC.

The chain carries TRBV29-1 and TRBJ1-2, with TRBD1 identical over 8 bases. V was clipped by 6 bases and J by 7 bases; unmatched bases: 10. This CDR3 spans 13 amino acids. Germline V gene lookup returns CDR1 SQVTM and CDR2 ANQGSEA. CDR3 in DNA: TGCAGCGTCCGAAGGACAGGGACGGCTGGCTACACCTTC. As protein: CSVRRTGTAGYTF.

This chain connects TRBV7-2 to TRBJ2-1, with unresolved D. The CDR3 runs 12 residues. V was shortened by 8 bases and J by 9 bases, with 14 bases between the two germline ends. Germline values: CDR1 SGHTA, CDR2 FQGNSA. The CDR3 bases are TGTGCCAGCGGCCAATATATCCGTGAGCAGTTCTTC. It specifies CASGQYIREQFF.

V is TRBV19 and J is TRBJ2-6, with D possibly matching TRBD1 (5 bases). V lost 7 bases, J lost 3 bases, and 25 bases lay in between. CDR1 and CDR2 (germline): LNHDA, SQIVND (reference sequence). This CDR3 is 19 amino acids long. In DNA form, the CDR3 reads TGTGCCAGTACTCCCAGCCCGGGCAGGGCGTTGTTTGGGGCCAACGTCCTGACTTTC. Protein sequence: CASTPSPGRALFGANVLTF.

The CDR3 DNA sequence: TGTGCCATCAGTGATTTCGGGACTCAGGGTAATTCACCCCTCCACTTT. Its translation: CAISDFGTQGNSPLHF. This rearrangement joins TRBV10-3 to TRBJ1-6; tentative D call: TRBD1 (5 bases). V shed 3 bases and J shed 6 bases, with 15 bases lying between them. Per the germline V gene, CDR1 is ENHRY and CDR2 is SYGVKD. The CDR3 contains 16 residues.

The gene calls are TRBV19 and TRBJ1-1; D may be TRBD1 (5 bases). Germline lookup yields CDR1 LNHDA and CDR2 SQIVND (reference sequence). There are 15 residues in the CDR3. Trimming removed 7 bases from V and 3 bases from J, with 18 bases in between. The CDR3 coding sequence is TGTGCCAGTAAACCCCTCCCGTCGGGGGACACTGAAGCTTTCTTT. It yields the protein CASKPLPSGDTEAFF.

This chain uses TRBV19 with TRBJ1-2; TRBD1 might be the D (6 bases). V was cut by 8 bases and J by 4 bases, with 14 bases left in between. This CDR3 comprises 13 residues. Germline loops: CDR1 LNHDA, CDR2 SQIVND (reference sequence). CDR3 in DNA: TGTGCCAGTTTGGGCGGGGGGCCCTATGGCTACACCTTC. Protein product: CASLGGGPYGYTF.

The chain employs TRBV7-6 and TRBJ2-3; the D is unclear. V was shortened by 1 base and J by 0 bases, with 11 bases between the two germline ends. Germline CDR1 reads SGHVS; CDR2 reads FNYEAQ. The CDR3 is 16 residues long. DNA of the CDR3: TGTGCCAGCAGCTTAGGGGTGCCGGGTAGCACAGATACGCAGTATTTT. It specifies CASSLGVPGSTDTQYF.

This clone has just one count. This chain links TRBV7-2 with TRBJ2-7; 8 nucleotides match TRBD2. Per germline, CDR1 SGHTA and CDR2 FQGNSA. CDR3 length equals 14 residues. The trim removed 2 bases at V and 2 bases at J, leaving 2 bases unmatched. DNA of the CDR3: TGTGCCAGCAGCTTAACTAGCGGTCCCTACGAGCAGTACTTC. Amino acids: CASSLTSGPYEQYF.

V and J are TRBV11-2 and TRBJ1-2; D remains unclear. The V gene lost 11 bases and the J gene lost 5 bases, with 15 bases spanning the gap. Germline-derived CDR1 and CDR2 are SGHAT and FQNNGV. This CDR3 is built from 12 residues. CDR3 loop: CAGEGANYGYTF. The CDR3, as DNA: TGTGCCGGAGAGGGAGCGAATTATGGCTACACCTTC.

The chain's CDR3 is CALPNGMPDRGGQYV. The CDR3 coding sequence is TGCGCCCTTCCTAACGGGATGCCGGACAGGGGTGGGCAGTACGTC. This rearrangement joins TRBV4-3 to TRBJ2-7; 9 positions agree with TRBD1. V was pared by 11 bases and J by 9 bases, with 20 bases of the junction left unmatched. The germline CDR1 and CDR2 sequences are LGHNA and YSLEER. CDR3 length: 15 amino acids.

This sequence joins TRBV5-4 and TRBJ2-1; TRBD2 matches at 8 bases. Trimming at V came to 0 bases and at J to 9 bases, leaving 11 bases not matched to a gene. Germline CDR1 is SGHNT and CDR2 is YYREEE (reference sequence). The CDR3 has 16 residues. The CDR3: CASSLDPAGEGVEQFF. The CDR3, as DNA: TGTGCCAGCAGCTTGGATCCAGCGGGAGAAGGGGTTGAGCAGTTCTTC.

V gene TRBV7-9 combines with J gene TRBJ1-4; D unresolved. The CDR3 spans 15 residues. Germline-derived CDR1 and CDR2 are SEHNR and FQNEAQ (reference sequence). Deletions cut 2 bases from V and 4 bases from J, with 11 bases between. CDR3 in amino acids: CASSLKHADNEKLFF. CDR3 sequence (DNA): TGTGCCAGCAGCTTAAAACATGCGGATAATGAAAAACTGTTTTTT.

Here the CDR3 reads CASSLQVSGNTIYF. The CDR3 DNA is TGTGCCAGCAGTTTACAGGTCTCTGGAAACACCATATATTTT. This chain links TRBV2 with TRBJ1-3, with a possible D match to TRBD1 (5 bases). The CDR3 totals 14 residues. Germline CDR1 SNHLY, CDR2 FYNNEI. V lost 5 bases and J 0 bases, leaving 8 bases between the germline ends. The full variable domain, completed using reference TRBV2 and TRBJ1-3, is EPEVTQTPSHQVTQMGQEVILRCVPISNHLYFYWYRQILGQKVEFLVSFYNNEISEKSEIFDDQFSVERPDGSNFTLKIRSTKLEDSAMYFCASSLQVSGNTIYFGEGSWLTVV.

The V and J genes are TRBV5-1 and TRBJ1-4; no clear D gene. This CDR3 has 17 residues. With 3 bases removed from V and 0 bases from J, the gap between germline ends came to 15 bases. Germline V gene lookup returns CDR1 SGHRS and CDR2 YFSETQ. The CDR3 region has the DNA TGCGCCAGCAGCTGGAGCTTGACTTCCGCAACTAATGAAAAACTGTTTTTT. The encoded protein is CASSWSLTSATNEKLFF.

This clone has only a few counts. J is TRBJ2-5 and V is TRBV7-9; D call uncertain. V was pared by 1 base and J by 4 bases, with 7 bases between. The CDR3 is 13 amino acids. CDR1 SEHNR and CDR2 FQNEAQ come from the germline V gene (reference sequence). The CDR3 coding sequence is TGTGCCAGCAGCTTAGGGGCACGAGAGACCCAGTACTTC. Protein sequence: CASSLGARETQYF.

Here the CDR3 reads CASSLRLAGTNEQFF. The DNA of the CDR3 is TGTGCCAGCAGCTTACGACTAGCGGGGACCAATGAGCAGTTCTTC. This chain connects TRBV7-2 to TRBJ2-1; TRBD2 agrees at 11 bases. This CDR3 has 15 amino acids. V was pared by 2 bases and J by 6 bases, with 3 bases of the junction left unmatched. CDR1 and CDR2 (germline): SGHTA, FQGNSA.

This chain connects TRBV6-2 or TRBV6-3 to TRBJ2-5, with a possible D match to TRBD1 (6 bases). The V gene's germline CDR1 is MNHEY and CDR2 SVGEGT. The CDR3 is made up of 13 amino acids. Trimming took off 4 bases at V and 3 bases at J, with 9 bases between the two ends. The chain's CDR3 is CASSWGPEETQYF. The CDR3 DNA is TGTGCCAGCAGTTGGGGGCCAGAAGAGACCCAGTACTTC.

This chain links TRBV30 with TRBJ1-2, with D perhaps matching TRBD1 (5 bases). Between the trimmed V and J ends, which lost 0 bases and 4 bases, there was a span of 9 bases. CDR1 and CDR2 (germline): GTSNPN, SVGIG (reference sequence). This CDR3 has 13 residues. As DNA, the CDR3 is TGTGCCTGGAGTGTAAATAGGGGCTATGGCTACACCTTC. The encoded protein is CAWSVNRGYGYTF. The complete variable domain, with remaining parts taken from reference TRBV30 and TRBJ1-2, reads SQTIHQWPATLVQPVGSPLSLECTVEGTSNPNLYWYRQAAGRGLQLLFYSVGIGQISSEVPQNLSASRPQDRQFILSSKKLLLSDSGFYLCAWSVNRGYGYTFGSGTRLTVV.

The chain recombines TRBV4-2 with TRBJ2-1; D is ambiguous. The CDR3 consists of 15 residues. The V gene's germline CDR1 is LGHNA and CDR2 YNFKEQ. The V end lost 0 bases, the J end lost 3 bases, and 9 bases lay between the germline ends. CDR3 amino acids: CASSQDPGFYNEQFF. The CDR3 nucleotides are TGTGCCAGCAGCCAAGATCCCGGGTTCTACAATGAGCAGTTCTTC.

The gene calls are TRBV10-3 and TRBJ2-7, with 8 bases lining up with TRBD2. In germline, CDR1 is ENHRY, CDR2 SYGVKD. This CDR3 comprises 14 residues. The J segment lost 3 bases and the V segment lost 8 bases, leaving 9 bases of the junction unmatched. CDR3 in DNA: TGTGCCATCGGAGAGCGGGAGTCGGTCTACGAGCAGTACTTC. It encodes CAIGERESVYEQYF.

The V and J genes are TRBV18 and TRBJ1-1, with TRBD1 matching over 8 bases. CDR3 length: 16 residues. J gave up 1 base and V 6 bases, and 10 bases lay outside the gene matches. CDR1 is KGHSH, CDR2 LQKENI, per germline. In nucleotides, the CDR3 is TGTGCCAGCTCCCTGGGGACAGGAGGTTGGAACACTGAAGCTTTCTTT. It encodes CASSLGTGGWNTEAFF.

This clone was found a few times. This rearrangement joins TRBV5-1 to TRBJ1-2; maybe TRBD1 (6 bases). Germline V gives CDR1 SGHRS, CDR2 YFSETQ. The CDR3 length is 14 residues. V was trimmed by 6 bases and J by 7 bases, leaving 19 bases between them. The CDR3 here is CASTSRGGRIGYTF. The CDR3 nucleotides read TGCGCCAGCACCTCAAGGGGGGGGCGCATTGGCTACACCTTC. The full variable domain, completed using reference TRBV5-1 and TRBJ1-2, is KAGVTQTPRYLIKTRGQQVTLSCSPISGHRSVSWYQQTPGQGLQFLFEYFSETQRNKGNFPGRFSGRQFSNSRSEMNVSTLELGDSALYLCASTSRGGRIGYTFGSGTRLTVV.

The V and J genes are TRBV19 and TRBJ2-1, with 10 positions matching TRBD2. Per the germline V gene, CDR1 is LNHDA and CDR2 is SQIVND (reference sequence). The CDR3 is 16 residues long. The trim removed 7 bases at V and 4 bases at J, leaving 10 bases unmatched. The CDR3 is CASTPQAGGAYNEQFF. In nucleotides, the CDR3 is TGTGCCAGTACCCCACAAGCGGGAGGGGCTTACAATGAGCAGTTCTTC.

V usage is TRBV7-8 and J usage is TRBJ2-1, with 10 bases fitting TRBD1. V trimming: 3 bases; J trimming: 5 bases; junction bases outside the gene matches: 7. CDR1 and CDR2 from the germline V gene are SGHVS and FQNEAQ. This CDR3 has 16 amino acids. As DNA, the CDR3 is TGTGCCAGCAGCTTTGCTTCCGGGACAGGGGACAATGAGCAGTTCTTC. Its translation: CASSFASGTGDNEQFF.

This chain joins TRBV5-4 and TRBJ2-7, with TRBD1 identical over 7 bases. Germline V gives CDR1 SGHNT, CDR2 YYREEE (reference sequence). Germline trimming cut 0 bases from V and 7 bases from J; bases unmatched to any gene: 10. The CDR3 is 15 amino acids. DNA for the CDR3: TGTGCCAGCAGCTTGGGTGGGACAGACCCTTGGGAGCAGTACTTC. This gives the protein CASSLGGTDPWEQYF. Drawing the rest from reference TRBV5-4 and TRBJ2-7, the complete variable domain is ETGVTQSPTHLIKTRGQQVTLRCSSQSGHNTVSWYQQALGQGPQFIFQYYREEENGRGNFPPRFSGLQFPNYSSELNVNALELDDSALYLCASSLGGTDPWEQYFGPGTRLTVT.

This clone came up a few times. The chain joins TRBV3-1 (or the pseudogene TRBV3-2) to TRBJ2-3; 7 nucleotides align to TRBD2. The V gene end was trimmed by 0 bases and the J gene end by 11 bases; junction bases not matched to a gene: 8. CDR1 is LGHDT and CDR2 is YNNKEL in the germline V gene (reference sequence). The CDR3 is 14 amino acids. The CDR3 protein is CASSQDGRTSRQYF. The CDR3 coding sequence is TGTGCCAGCAGCCAAGATGGTAGGACTAGTAGGCAGTATTTT.

Turning to this clone: The junction departs from the called germline gene at one end, perhaps through a read error. The chain couples TRBV7-2 to TRBJ2-2; possibly TRBD1 for D (6 bases). The CDR3 extends over 16 amino acids. CDR1 is SGHTA, CDR2 FQGNSA, per germline. The CDR3 DNA follows: TGTGCCGGCAGCTTAGTGGGGGCACCGAACACCGGGGAGCTGTTTTTT. It encodes CAGSLVGAPNTGELFF.